Below, 5 T cell receptor beta chains from the same sample are listed, as sequenced in a study of T cell changes during pregnancy in multiple sclerosis. TCRdb keeps only in-frame clones here, not all; method: immunoSEQ multiplex PCR. The top ten hold about 1.7% of the sample, which has about 40,000 clones, roughly 94% seen once. The specimen was peripheral blood, collected in the third trimester of pregnancy. These receptors were collected from a female donor with multiple sclerosis, enrolled in a pregnancy study.

This clone occurred once. The V gene is TRBV14, the J gene TRBJ2-7, with 7 bases lining up with TRBD2. Trimming removed 2 bases from V and 3 bases from J; junction bases left unmatched: 10. The germline V gene has CDR1 SGHDN and CDR2 FVKESK. The CDR3 totals 16 residues. The CDR3 coding sequence is TGTGCCAGCAGCCAACCGGGAGGCGGGAGTAGCTACGAGCAGTACTTC. Encoded protein: CASSQPGGGSSYEQYF.

The V gene is TRBV7-3, the J gene TRBJ2-3; a possible D gene is TRBD2 (6 bases). The CDR3 extends over 15 amino acids. Trimming left V 1 base short and J 3 bases short, with 11 bases between. Germline CDR1 reads SGHTA; CDR2 reads FQGTGA. This chain's CDR3 is CASSLIGGPTDTQYF. In DNA form, the CDR3 reads TGTGCCAGCAGCTTAATAGGAGGGCCGACAGATACGCAGTATTTT. Looking up the rest from reference TRBV7-3 and TRBJ2-3 gives the full variable domain: GAGVSQTPSNKVTEKGKYVELRCDPISGHTALYWYRQSLGQGPEFLIYFQGTGAADDSGLPNDRFFAVRPEGSVSTLKIQRTERGDSAVYLCASSLIGGPTDTQYFGPGTRLTVL.

This clone was observed once. V is TRBV27 and J is TRBJ2-1, with D perhaps TRBD1 (6 bases). CDR3 length equals 13 residues. Germline V gene sequence: CDR1 MNHEY, CDR2 SMNVEV (reference sequence). V was shortened by 6 bases and J by 5 bases, with 11 bases between the two germline ends. CDR3 nucleotides: TGTGCCAGCAGCCCGGACAGCAACAATGAGCAGTTCTTC. Translation gives CASSPDSNNEQFF.

As DNA, the CDR3 is TGTGCCAGCAGTTACGTCGTAGGGGGTGAAAAACTGTTTTTT. Translation: CASSYVVGGEKLFF. The chain uses TRBV6-5 and TRBJ1-4; maybe TRBD1 (6 bases). Trimming left V 2 bases short and J 7 bases short, with 11 bases between. The CDR3 consists of 14 residues. Germline CDR1 MNHEY, CDR2 SVGAGI.

V is TRBV9 and J is TRBJ1-1; TRBD1 is a possible D gene (6 bases). Germline V gene data show CDR1 as SGDLS and CDR2 as YYNGEE. The CDR3 spans 15 residues. The V end was cut by 3 bases, the J end by 5 bases, with 17 bases between. The CDR3 DNA sequence: TGTGCCAGCAGCGAGGGGGAGGGAGGAGGTACTGAAGCTTTCTTT. Protein product: CASSEGEGGGTEAFF.